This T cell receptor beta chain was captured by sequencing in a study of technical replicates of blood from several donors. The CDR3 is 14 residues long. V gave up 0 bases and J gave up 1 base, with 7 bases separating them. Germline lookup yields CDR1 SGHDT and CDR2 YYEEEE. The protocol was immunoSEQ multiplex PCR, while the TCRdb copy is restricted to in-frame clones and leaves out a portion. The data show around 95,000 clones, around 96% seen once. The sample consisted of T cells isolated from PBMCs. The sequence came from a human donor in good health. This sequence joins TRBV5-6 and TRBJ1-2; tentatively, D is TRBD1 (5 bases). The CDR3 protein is CASSLVQGNYGYTF. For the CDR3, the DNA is TGTGCCAGCAGCTTGGTTCAGGGTAACTATGGCTACACCTTC.